Listed below are T cell receptor beta chains from one sample, sequenced in a study of cytomegalovirus exposure and HLA in healthy donors. The table came from immunoSEQ multiplex PCR; TCRdb's copy has only in-frame clones and leaves some out. The repertoire holds approximately 160,000 clones, with roughly 79% as singletons. Sequenced: PBMCs. These receptors were collected from a man aged 40-49 years in good health and CMV-seronegative. Each CDR3 is given with its conserved first and last residue. A D gene is named only where the DNA matches it firmly. Not all rows give a size; the values are once, few, many and, for expanded clones, a class.

DNA: TGTGCCTGGGGGAGACAGGGGAACACTGAAGCTTTCTTT
CDR3: CAWGRQGNTEAFF
V: TRBV30
size: few
D: TRBD1
J: TRBJ1-1

DNA: TGTGCCAGCAGCGCAGGACAGGGGAGAACGTACAATGAGCAGTTCTTC
CDR3: CASSAGQGRTYNEQFF
V: TRBV7-9
size: once
D: TRBD1
J: TRBJ2-1

DNA: TGTGCCAGCAGCAAAGAACAGGACTACAATGAGCAGTTCTTC
CDR3: CASSKEQDYNEQFF
V: TRBV7-9
size: few
D: -
J: TRBJ2-1

DNA: TGTGCCAGCAGTTCCCCGGCCGGGGATAATTCACCCCTCCACTTT
CDR3: CASSSPAGDNSPLHF
V: TRBV6-5
size: -
D: -
J: TRBJ1-6

DNA: TGTGCCTGGAGTGTACTTTGGACTAGCAGAGTCGCGAACACCGGGGAGCTGTTTTTT
CDR3: CAWSVLWTSRVANTGELFF
V: TRBV30
size: -
D: TRBD2
J: TRBJ2-2

DNA: TGTGCCAGCACCAAGTTTCTCGAGGGCGGGGATACGCAGTATTTT
CDR3: CASTKFLEGGDTQYF
V: TRBV9
size: -
D: -
J: TRBJ2-3

DNA: TGCGCCAGCAGCTCGACAGGGGACGGGGCCAACGTCCTGACTTTC
CDR3: CASSSTGDGANVLTF
V: TRBV5-1
size: -
D: TRBD1
J: TRBJ2-6

DNA: TGCGCCAGCAGCTTGGACAGGGCGGCTGAGCAGTTCTTC
CDR3: CASSLDRAAEQFF
V: TRBV5-1
size: -
D: -
J: TRBJ2-1

DNA: TGTGCCTGGGTAAAACTGGGGAGTGGAATTAACTATGGCTACACCTTC
CDR3: CAWVKLGSGINYGYTF
V: TRBV30
size: -
D: -
J: TRBJ1-2

DNA: TGCAGTGTCACGACCGGAAGAGGGTACACCTTC
CDR3: CSVTTGRGYTF
V: TRBV20-1
size: -
D: -
J: TRBJ1-2

DNA: TGTGCCAGCAGTTTTGGGACAGGGCTTAACACCGGGGAGCTGTTTTTT
CDR3: CASSFGTGLNTGELFF
V: TRBV28
size: -
D: TRBD1
J: TRBJ2-2

DNA: TGTGCCAGCAGCACTACAGGGTTAGATACGCAGTATTTT
CDR3: CASSTTGLDTQYF
V: TRBV7-9
size: -
D: -
J: TRBJ2-3

DNA: TGTGCCAGCAGTTACCGGGACAGGGGGGATCAGCCCCAGCATTTT
CDR3: CASSYRDRGDQPQHF
V: TRBV6-5
size: once
D: TRBD1
J: TRBJ1-5

DNA: TGTGCCAGCAGTGCAGGATTACCGGGGGGCTACACCTTC
CDR3: CASSAGLPGGYTF
V: TRBV28
size: once
D: -
J: TRBJ1-2

DNA: TGTGCCAGCAGCGTGAACGACTTAACGGGTCCCTCAGATACGCAGTATTTT
CDR3: CASSVNDLTGPSDTQYF
V: TRBV9
size: -
D: -
J: TRBJ2-3

DNA: TGCAGCGTTGACCGACAGGTGGCCAATGAGCAGTTCTTC
CDR3: CSVDRQVANEQFF
V: TRBV29-1
size: -
D: -
J: TRBJ2-1

DNA: TGTGCCAGCGGCGGGACAGGGGGCCGGCTTCAGTACTTC
CDR3: CASGGTGGRLQYF
V: TRBV28
size: -
D: TRBD1
J: TRBJ2-7

DNA: TGTGCCAGCTCACCATTTGACAGGGGGCCCGAAACTAATGAAAAACTGTTTTTT
CDR3: CASSPFDRGPETNEKLFF
V: TRBV18
size: -
D: TRBD1
J: TRBJ1-4

DNA: TGTGCCAGCACCTTACTGACCTGGGGGGGCTCTGGAAACACCATATATTTT
CDR3: CASTLLTWGGSGNTIYF
V: TRBV28
size: -
D: -
J: TRBJ1-3

DNA: TGTGCCAGCAGCTTAGTGGCTAGCGGAGATACGCAGTATTTT
CDR3: CASSLVASGDTQYF
V: TRBV7-2
size: -
D: TRBD2
J: TRBJ2-3

DNA: TGTGCCAGCAGCGTAGGCGGTAGCAATCAGCCCCAGCATTTT
CDR3: CASSVGGSNQPQHF
V: TRBV9
size: -
D: -
J: TRBJ1-5

DNA: TGTGCCAGCAGCTTAGGGGGAACCGGGGAGCTGTTTTTT
CDR3: CASSLGGTGELFF
V: TRBV5-4
size: -
D: -
J: TRBJ2-2

DNA: TGTGCCAGTAGTAGAGGACAGGGTATTCCCTCTGGGGCCAACGTCCTGACTTTC
CDR3: CASSRGQGIPSGANVLTF
V: TRBV19
size: -
D: TRBD1
J: TRBJ2-6

DNA: -
CDR3: CASSSLPSTSTSAYYNEQFF
V: TRBV5-1
size: -
D: -
J: TRBJ2-1

DNA: TGTGCCAGCACTGAACAGGTCAGGGATCGGCTACGTGAAGCTTTCTTT
CDR3: CASTEQVRDRLREAFF
V: TRBV6-1
size: -
D: -
J: TRBJ1-1

DNA: TGCGCCAGCAGCTTGGTGACGGGTGGCGGAGAGACCCAGTACTTC
CDR3: CASSLVTGGGETQYF
V: TRBV5-1
size: -
D: -
J: TRBJ2-5

DNA: TGTGCCAGCAGTTCTGGGACAGATGGCTACACCTTC
CDR3: CASSSGTDGYTF
V: TRBV6-4
size: once
D: TRBD1
J: TRBJ1-2

DNA: TGTGCCAGCAGGGTGACAGGGGCCGACTACACCTTC
CDR3: CASRVTGADYTF
V: TRBV28
size: -
D: TRBD1
J: TRBJ1-2

DNA: TGTGCCAGCTCACGACAGGGAGACACCGGGGAGCTGTTTTTT
CDR3: CASSRQGDTGELFF
V: TRBV18
size: once
D: TRBD1
J: TRBJ2-2

DNA: TGTGCCAGCAGCTATGGGGAGCTGCCCCAGCATTTT
CDR3: CASSYGELPQHF
V: TRBV7-9
size: -
D: -
J: TRBJ1-5

DNA: TGTGCCAGTAGTATAGCACCTGGAGACACCATATATTTT
CDR3: CASSIAPGDTIYF
V: TRBV19
size: -
D: -
J: TRBJ1-3

DNA: TGTGCCAGCAGTTTATCGAAGGGGAACAATGAGCAGTTCTTC
CDR3: CASSLSKGNNEQFF
V: TRBV27
size: -
D: -
J: TRBJ2-1

DNA: TGTGCCAGCAGCTACGGGACACTAAATCAGCCCCAGCATTTT
CDR3: CASSYGTLNQPQHF
V: TRBV7-8
size: once
D: -
J: TRBJ1-5

DNA: TGTGCCAGCAGCGTAATCTCGGGACTAGCGGACACAGATACGCAGTATTTT
CDR3: CASSVISGLADTDTQYF
V: TRBV13
size: once
D: TRBD2
J: TRBJ2-3

DNA: TGTGCCAGCAGCTTAATACAGGGCGAAGAGACCCAGTACTTC
CDR3: CASSLIQGEETQYF
V: TRBV11-2
size: -
D: -
J: TRBJ2-5